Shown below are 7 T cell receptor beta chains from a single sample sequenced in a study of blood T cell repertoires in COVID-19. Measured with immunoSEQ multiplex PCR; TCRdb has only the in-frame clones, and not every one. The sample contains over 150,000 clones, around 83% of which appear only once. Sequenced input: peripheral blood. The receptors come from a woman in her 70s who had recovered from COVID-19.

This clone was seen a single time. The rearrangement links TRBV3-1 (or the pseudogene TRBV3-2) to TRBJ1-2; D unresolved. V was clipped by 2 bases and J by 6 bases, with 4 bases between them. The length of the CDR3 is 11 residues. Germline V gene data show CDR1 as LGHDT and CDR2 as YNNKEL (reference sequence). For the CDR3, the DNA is TGTGCCAGCAGCCAAAGAGATGGCTACACCTTC. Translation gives CASSQRDGYTF.

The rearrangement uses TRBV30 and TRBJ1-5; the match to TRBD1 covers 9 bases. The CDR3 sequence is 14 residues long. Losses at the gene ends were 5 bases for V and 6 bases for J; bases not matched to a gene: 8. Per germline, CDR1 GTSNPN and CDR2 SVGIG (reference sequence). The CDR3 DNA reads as TGTGCCTGGGGCCCCACAGGGGGCGGTCAGCCCCAGCATTTT. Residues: CAWGPTGGGQPQHF. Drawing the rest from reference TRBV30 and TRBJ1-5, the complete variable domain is SQTIHQWPATLVQPVGSPLSLECTVEGTSNPNLYWYRQAAGRGLQLLFYSVGIGQISSEVPQNLSASRPQDRQFILSSKKLLLSDSGFYLCAWGPTGGGQPQHFGDGTRLSIL.

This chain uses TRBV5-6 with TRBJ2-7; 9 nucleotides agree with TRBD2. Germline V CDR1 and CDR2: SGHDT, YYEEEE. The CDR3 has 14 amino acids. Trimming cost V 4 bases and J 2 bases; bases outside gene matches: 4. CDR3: CASSGLAPTYEQYF. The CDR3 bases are TGTGCCAGCAGCGGACTAGCGCCGACCTACGAGCAGTACTTC.

The CDR3 spells CASSLAQGFGNQPQHF. The CDR3 DNA reads as TGTGCCAGCAGCTTGGCACAGGGGTTTGGCAATCAGCCCCAGCATTTT. The chain has TRBV5-5 and TRBJ1-5; 7 nucleotides agree with TRBD1. CDR1 is SGHKS, CDR2 YYEKEE, per germline (reference sequence). This CDR3 has 16 residues. With V trimmed by 0 bases and J by 2 bases, 5 bases remained unmatched.

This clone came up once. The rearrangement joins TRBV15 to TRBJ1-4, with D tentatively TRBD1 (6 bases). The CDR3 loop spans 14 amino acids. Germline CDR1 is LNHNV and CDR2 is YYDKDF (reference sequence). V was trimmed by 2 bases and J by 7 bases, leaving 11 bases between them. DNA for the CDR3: TGTGCCACCAGCAGAAACAGGGCGGGTGAAAAACTGTTTTTT. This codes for CATSRNRAGEKLFF.

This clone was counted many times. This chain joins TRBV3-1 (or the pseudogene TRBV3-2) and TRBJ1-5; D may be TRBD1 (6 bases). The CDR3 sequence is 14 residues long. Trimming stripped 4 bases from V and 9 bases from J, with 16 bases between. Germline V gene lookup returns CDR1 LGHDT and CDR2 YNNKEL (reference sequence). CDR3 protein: CASSRPQGVGPQHF. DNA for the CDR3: TGTGCCAGCAGCCGACCACAGGGTGTAGGGCCCCAGCATTTT.

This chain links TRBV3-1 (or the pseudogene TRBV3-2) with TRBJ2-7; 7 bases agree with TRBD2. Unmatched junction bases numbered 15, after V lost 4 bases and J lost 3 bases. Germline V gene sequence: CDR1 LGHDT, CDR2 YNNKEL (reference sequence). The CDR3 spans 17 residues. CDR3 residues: CASSPPPASGKYYEQYF. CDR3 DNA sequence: TGTGCCAGCAGCCCCCCACCGGCTAGCGGAAAATACTACGAGCAGTACTTC.